One T cell receptor (beta chain) is described in this entry. What this receptor recognizes is not known. No per-base quality is available; no much larger clone lies one base away. The data were obtained in a study of shared T cell receptors in the human thymus (dated by TCRdb to the early 2020s). For the wider study: The study investigated the way shared, self-reactive T-cell receptor alpha chains are produced in the human thymus.

V ends up 1 base short and J 3 bases short, with an unmatched junction base count of 0. Per the germline V gene, SGHTA is the CDR1 and FQGNSA is the CDR2. Spanning cysteine to phenylalanine, the CDR3 consists of 14 amino acids. Here the CDR3 DNA is all that survives: 42 bases in frame from base 1. The library was obtained by the immunoSEQ multiplex PCR assay. Held by TCRdb, this immuneACCESS table contains in-frame sequences only and omits some clones. Under half of the omission traces to an unresolved V gene where checked; the cause of the rest is unknown. The sample has around 68,000 clones on record, over 90% of them singletons. The ten largest clonotypes hold roughly 0.033% of the sample.

Sample: thymocytes. The receptor comes from a human donor. The sequence is built from TRBV7-2 and TRBJ1-1; a stretch of 9 junction bases matches TRBD1. The CDR3 reads as follows: CASSLGTGDTEAFF. The DNA sequence is given as TGTGCCAGCAGCTTAGGGACAGGGGACACTGAAGCTTTCTTT.